A selection of T cell receptor beta chains follows, all from one sample in a study of Ad26.COV2.S vaccination and SARS-CoV-2 variants. The assay was immunoSEQ multiplex PCR, and TCRdb's table has in-frame clones only and misses some. The sample contains some 350,000 clones, about nine tenths of which appear only once. The sample in question was peripheral blood, obtained in a trial of Ad26.COV2.S vaccine versus placebo. The receptors derive from a person aged 18 to 65 who received the Ad26.COV2.S COVID-19 vaccine or a placebo. Each CDR3 is given with its conserved first and last residue. Fields, in order: CDR3 DNA, CDR3 protein, D gene, V gene, clone size, CDR3 length, J gene. A D gene is named only where the DNA matches it firmly. Expanded clones get a size class; other rows say once, few or many, or leave the size out.

TGCGCCAGCAAGGACAGGGGGCTTGACACTGAAGCTTTCTTT,CASKDRGLDTEAFF,TRBD1,TRBV5-1,once,14,TRBJ1-1
TGTGCCAGCAGCTTAGAGCCGTCAGGGGCGAAAAATTATGGCTACACCTTC,CASSLEPSGAKNYGYTF,-,TRBV11-3,-,17,TRBJ1-2
TGCAGCGTGAACCGAGACAGGGGGTGGAATGGCTACACCTTC,CSVNRDRGWNGYTF,TRBD1,TRBV29-1,-,14,TRBJ1-2
TGCGCCAGCAGCTTGGCGGGCGGGCGAGAGACCCAGTACTTC,CASSLAGGRETQYF,-,TRBV5-1,-,14,TRBJ2-5
TGTGCCAGCTCACATGGACAAAAGTCAGATACGCAGTATTTT,CASSHGQKSDTQYF,-,TRBV18,-,14,TRBJ2-3
TGTGCCAGCAGCTTAGTTGACAGGGGTTCTGGCTACACCTTC,CASSLVDRGSGYTF,TRBD1,TRBV7-9,few,14,TRBJ1-2
TGTGCCAGCAGTTACAGGTTCGCCCAGGGAAACTATGGCTACACCTTC,CASSYRFAQGNYGYTF,-,TRBV6-5,once,16,TRBJ1-2
TGTGCCAGCAGTCGCAGCGCGGGGTCCTACAATGAGCAGTTCTTC,CASSRSAGSYNEQFF,-,TRBV6-5,-,15,TRBJ2-1
TGTGCCAGTGGTATAGGGAACACTGAAGCTTTCTTT,CASGIGNTEAFF,-,TRBV19,-,12,TRBJ1-1
TGTGCCAGCAGTTTTAACATAAAAACTAGGGAAAAACTGTTTTTT,CASSFNIKTREKLFF,-,TRBV28,-,15,TRBJ1-4
TGTGCCACCAGGCTGGGGGATTCACCCCTCCACTTT,CATRLGDSPLHF,-,TRBV5-6,-,12,TRBJ1-6
TGCAGCGTCCAACAGGTTCGGGGGACTGAAGCTTTCTTT,CSVQQVRGTEAFF,-,TRBV29-1,-,13,TRBJ1-1
TGCGCCAGCAGCCGCCCCAGGGGAGGGGATGAAAAACTGTTTTTT,CASSRPRGGDEKLFF,-,TRBV5-1,once,15,TRBJ1-4
TGTGCCAGTAGTATTGTGGCGTCTGGGAACTATGGCTACACCTTC,CASSIVASGNYGYTF,-,TRBV19,-,15,TRBJ1-2
TGTGCCAGCAGCCAAGATCAGATCAATTCACCCCTCCACTTT,CASSQDQINSPLHF,-,TRBV3-1/TRBV3-2,-,14,TRBJ1-6
TGTGCCAGCAGCCAAGTGGGACAGCCCCAAGAGACCCAGTACTTC,CASSQVGQPQETQYF,TRBD1,TRBV3-1/TRBV3-2,once,15,TRBJ2-5
TGTGCCAGCAGCCCGACAGGGGGCACTGAAGCTTTCTTT,CASSPTGGTEAFF,TRBD1,TRBV6-2/TRBV6-3,-,13,TRBJ1-1
TGTGCCAGCAGCCACGGACTAGCGGGAATAAACAATGAGCAGTTCTTC,CASSHGLAGINNEQFF,TRBD2,TRBV7-3,-,16,TRBJ2-1
TGTGCCACCAGCCTCGGGGGGGCTACTGAGCAGTTCTTC,CATSLGGATEQFF,TRBD2,TRBV15,-,13,TRBJ2-1
TGTGCCAGCAGCCACCGGGACAGCCGGAACACTGAAGCTTTCTTT,CASSHRDSRNTEAFF,TRBD1,TRBV7-9,-,15,TRBJ1-1
TGCGCCAGCAGCCAACTCGGGACAGGGGACAATGAGCAGTTCTTC,CASSQLGTGDNEQFF,TRBD1,TRBV4-1,-,15,TRBJ2-1
TGTGCCAGCAGCCTTACACAGGGGTACGAGCAGTACTTC,CASSLTQGYEQYF,TRBD1,TRBV5-4,-,13,TRBJ2-7
TGTGCCAGCAGCTTTCCCTCCGGGACTAGCTTGGATGAGCAGTTCTTC,CASSFPSGTSLDEQFF,TRBD2,TRBV7-8,-,16,TRBJ2-1
TGTGCCAGTAGTATAGACGGATCGAGCTCCTACAATGAGCAGTTCTTC,CASSIDGSSSYNEQFF,-,TRBV19,-,16,TRBJ2-1
TGTGCCAGCAGCCTATTCCGGAGGCCCGGGGAGCTGTTTTTT,CASSLFRRPGELFF,-,TRBV7-2,-,14,TRBJ2-2
TGTGCCAGCAGTACGCGATTGTCGACTAGCAATCAGCCCCAGCATTTT,CASSTRLSTSNQPQHF,-,TRBV28,-,16,TRBJ1-5
TGCGCCAGCAGCCCCGACACTAACTATGGCTACACCTTC,CASSPDTNYGYTF,-,TRBV5-1,-,13,TRBJ1-2
TGCGCCAGCAGTGAGTCGGGACTTTATGGCTACACCTTC,CASSESGLYGYTF,-,TRBV10-1,-,13,TRBJ1-2
TGTGCCAGCAGCCTCCGGGATTCCTACGAGCAGTACTTC,CASSLRDSYEQYF,-,TRBV7-2,-,13,TRBJ2-7
TGTGCCAGCAGCTACTCCGGGACTGAAGCTTTCTTT,CASSYSGTEAFF,-,TRBV7-9,-,12,TRBJ1-1
TGTGCCAGCAGTCCGGAGATGAACACTGAAGCTTTCTTT,CASSPEMNTEAFF,-,TRBV27,-,13,TRBJ1-1